Below are 8 T cell receptor beta chains sequenced from a single sample in a study of identical twins. TCRdb re-derived calls from the 5' RACE reads in MiXCR, one entry per CDR3 protein. Counted here are some 200,000 distinct CDR3 sequences, about 7.5% occurring once; the ten biggest clones make up about 2%. The same sample was also studied in work on yellow fever vaccine responses in identical twins.

The sequencing sample was made of memory (CD45RO+) T cells sorted from blood. These receptors came from a woman in her late teens or twenties in good health.

There are many counts of this clonotype. This chain joins TRBV12-3 or TRBV12-4 and TRBJ1-3; no definite D call. V shed 7 bases and J shed 0 bases, with 10 bases lying between them. The CDR3 runs to 14 residues. The CDR3 coding sequence is TGTGCCAGCACCACATCGCTCTCTGGAAACACCATATATTTT. Its translation: CASTTSLSGNTIYF.

This clonotype was seen at least ten times. The chain has TRBV18 and TRBJ2-4; D may be TRBD1 or TRBD2 (5 bases each). V lost 2 bases and J lost 4, with 9 bases in between. This CDR3 is 14 amino acids long. Germline CDR1 and CDR2: KGHSH and LQKENI. The CDR3 spells CASSPAGAKNIQYF. As DNA, the CDR3 is TGTGCCAGCTCACCAGCCGGGGCAAAAAACATTCAGTACTTC.

This clonotype was detected only a few times. The rearrangement joins TRBV29-1 to TRBJ2-7; possibly TRBD2 for D (5 bases). Germline-derived CDR1 and CDR2 are SQVTM and ANQGSEA. CDR3 size: 12 residues. With 6 bases removed from V and 2 bases from J, the gap between germline ends came to 11 bases. In DNA form, the CDR3 reads TGCAGCGTAAGACTCGGGACCTACGAGCAGTACTTC. Its translation is CSVRLGTYEQYF.

The chain joins TRBV7-2 to TRBJ2-7, with D hard to call. V was cut by 2 bases and J by 6 bases, with 11 bases left in between. Germline-derived CDR1 and CDR2 are SGHTA and FQGNSA. The CDR3 covers 13 residues. The chain's CDR3 is CASSLTDTVEQYF. The CDR3 region has the DNA TGTGCCAGCAGCTTAACAGATACGGTCGAGCAGTACTTC.

J is TRBJ2-5 and V is TRBV7-9; 12 positions match TRBD1. The CDR3 is 15 residues long. Germline V gene lookup returns CDR1 SEHNR and CDR2 FQNEAQ (reference sequence). V lost 5 bases and J lost 4; bases outside the gene matches: 5. The CDR3: CASSPGQGAGETQYF. The CDR3 nucleotides are TGTGCCAGCAGCCCGGGACAGGGGGCCGGAGAGACCCAGTACTTC.

This clonotype has at least ten counts. The genes are TRBV3-1 and TRBJ2-1; weak D call: TRBD2 (6 bases). The CDR3 loop spans 14 amino acids. V lost 1 base to trimming and J lost 4 bases, with 8 bases between them. CDR1 is LGHDT, CDR2 YNNKEL, per germline (reference sequence). This chain's CDR3 is CASSQGGGYNEQFF. The DNA of the CDR3 is TGTGCCAGCAGCCAAGGTGGGGGGTACAATGAGCAGTTCTTC.

This clonotype was seen many times. The rearrangement joins TRBV12-3 or TRBV12-4 to TRBJ1-6; D is uncertain. Trimming took off 8 bases at V and 8 bases at J, with 10 bases between the two ends. This CDR3 has 12 residues. CDR3 sequence (DNA): TGTGCCAGCTCCTTAGGGTATTCACCCCTCCACTTT. Protein product: CASSLGYSPLHF.

The sample holds many counts of this clonotype. The chain employs TRBV7-2 and TRBJ2-3; D gene ambiguous. Germline assignment: CDR1 SGHTA and CDR2 FQGNSA. The CDR3 consists of 13 residues. Trimming cost V 6 bases and J 10 bases, with 17 bases left between them. The CDR3 reads CASSLPSRDPQYF. For the CDR3, the DNA is TGTGCCAGCAGTCTGCCATCTAGGGATCCGCAGTATTTT.